The clone carrying this T cell receptor beta chain has a count of ten or more. RNA transcripts provided the source from which TCR beta CDR3 regions were amplified. A first-round RT-PCR of the TCR CDR3 used the HTBI primer set. TCRdb reprocessed the multiplex PCR reads via MiXCR and lists one record per CDR3 protein. The profile shows over 200,000 distinct CDR3 sequences, approximately 20% of them singletons. The data derive from a study of T cells in Graves' hyperthyroidism and ophthalmopathy. V lost 2 bases and J 7 bases, leaving 8 bases between the germline ends. This CDR3 is 13 amino acids long. Germline CDR1 and CDR2: SGHTA and FQGNSA. For the diagnoses, clinical symptoms, serum thyroxine and TRAb, thyroid ultrasound and orbital computed tomography were used.

This chain joins TRBV7-2 and TRBJ2-2; no clear D gene. Specimen: blood. This TCR was sampled from a middle-aged man with Graves' hyperthyroidism. DNA for the CDR3: TGTGCCAGCAGCTTAAACCCCCGCGGGGAGCTGTTTTTT. Its translation is CASSLNPRGELFF.